This T cell receptor (beta chain) emerged from a study of blood T cell repertoires in COVID-19. About the study: Acute and convalescent COVID-19 samples came from the United States, Italy and Spain. PBMCs, B-cell-depleted T cells, or T cells were the source of the cDNA or gDNA that made up the material.

Original data processing: How many nucleated cells were present was estimated from reference gene primer amplification. Assay used: immunoSEQ multiplex PCR; TCRdb lists only in-frame clones, some missing. Clone size and V and J calls were adopted from that table, with D and trimming inferred from the DNA. The sample consists of under 300,000 clones, nearly 85% of them appearing once. Germline-derived CDR1 and CDR2 are SGHTA and FQGNSA. The trim removed 5 bases at V and 5 bases at J, leaving 18 bases unmatched. The CDR3 extends over 18 amino acids. Material for sequencing was peripheral blood. This clonotype was sampled from a human donor in a cohort sampled during active COVID-19. This chain connects TRBV7-2 to TRBJ2-5, with 9 nucleotides matching TRBD1. CDR3 DNA: TGTGCCAGCAGCCTGACCATGACCGGGACAGGGTTAGGGGAGACCCAGTACTTC. Translation: CASSLTMTGTGLGETQYF. The entire variable domain, with the rest obtained from reference TRBV7-2 and TRBJ2-5, is as follows: GAGVSQSPSNKVTEKGKDVELRCDPISGHTALYWYRQSLGQGLEFLIYFQGNSAPDKSGLPSDRFSAERTGGSVSTLTIQRTQQEDSAVYLCASSLTMTGTGLGETQYFGPGTRLLVL.